The sequence of this T cell receptor beta chain was determined in a study of CD8+CD57+ T cells in acquired aplastic anemia. Genomic DNA provided the template from which TCR beta VDJ and CDR3 profiles were obtained. Each CDR3 protein is one row after TCRdb ran MiXCR on the reads. The sample lists fewer than 200,000 distinct CDR3 sequences, around 60% occurring once. The CDR3 sequence is 14 residues long. V was shortened by 7 bases and J by 0 bases, with 10 bases between the two germline ends. The germline V gene encodes CDR1 SNHLY and CDR2 FYNNEI. This TCR came from a human donor in good health. The sequencing sample was made of sorted CD4+, CD8+, or CD8+CD57+ T cells (not recorded which) from PBMCs. The rearrangement uses TRBV2 and TRBJ1-5; tentatively, D is TRBD1 (6 bases). The CDR3 region is CASNGQFSNQPQHF. CDR3 sequence (DNA): TGTGCCAGCAATGGACAGTTTAGCAATCAGCCCCAGCATTTT.